Shown below are 5 T cell receptor beta chains from a single sample sequenced in a study of T cell repertoires in cytomegalovirus infection. TCRdb processed the reads anew with MiXCR; each CDR3 protein has one entry. The sample has fewer than 200,000 distinct CDR3 sequences, 20% to 25% seen once; the top ten hold 20% to 30%. Antigen specificity for these receptors is unknown. The sample was CD8+ T cells from cultured PBMCs, taken from culture after CMV antigen stimulation. The receptors were gathered from a human donor in good health (CMV status not recorded). Some clones in this sample may be carry-over from other donors' samples.

The chain couples TRBV6-2 or TRBV6-3 to TRBJ2-7; D gene unclear. Between the trimmed V and J ends, which lost 1 base and 6 bases, there was a span of 7 bases. This CDR3 is 12 amino acids long. Per germline, CDR1 MNHEY and CDR2 SVGEGT. Here the CDR3 reads CASSYWLGEQYF. The DNA of the CDR3 is TGTGCCAGCAGTTACTGGTTGGGCGAGCAGTACTTC.

V usage is TRBV7-2 and J usage is TRBJ2-1, with 10 bases fitting TRBD2. CDR3 length: 18 residues. Germline V gives CDR1 SGHTA, CDR2 FQGNSA. J gave up 0 bases and V 2 bases, and 7 bases lay outside the gene matches. The CDR3 region has the DNA TGTGCCAGCAGCTTAAATAGCGGGGGGCGCGGCTCCTACAATGAGCAGTTCTTC. It specifies CASSLNSGGRGSYNEQFF.

This clonotype is labeled as medium-sized. This rearrangement joins TRBV7-9 to TRBJ2-6, with 10 nucleotides matching TRBD1. Per the germline V gene, CDR1 is SEHNR and CDR2 is FQNEAQ (reference sequence). V was pared by 6 bases and J by 0 bases, with 2 bases of the junction left unmatched. The CDR3 runs 16 residues. CDR3 loop: CASRDRGASGANVLTF. In DNA, the CDR3 is TGTGCCAGCAGGGACAGGGGGGCCTCTGGGGCCAACGTCCTGACTTTC.

This chain links TRBV7-9 with TRBJ1-2, with 8 bases aligning to TRBD1. Germline assignment: CDR1 SEHNR and CDR2 FQNEAQ (reference sequence). With V trimmed by 1 base and J by 4 bases, 8 bases remained unmatched. The CDR3 is 16 amino acids. CDR3 loop: CASSLGRTGKAYGYTF. CDR3 in DNA: TGTGCCAGCAGCTTAGGTAGGACAGGGAAGGCCTATGGCTACACCTTC.

This clonotype was seen more than once but under ten times. The rearrangement uses TRBV4-1 and TRBJ1-5; no definite D call. V lost 2 bases, J lost 5 bases, and 4 bases lay in between. CDR3 length: 12 amino acids. Germline CDR1 and CDR2: MGHRA and YSYEKL. The CDR3 spells CASSQSDQPQHF. The CDR3 bases are TGCGCCAGCAGCCAATCAGATCAGCCCCAGCATTTT.